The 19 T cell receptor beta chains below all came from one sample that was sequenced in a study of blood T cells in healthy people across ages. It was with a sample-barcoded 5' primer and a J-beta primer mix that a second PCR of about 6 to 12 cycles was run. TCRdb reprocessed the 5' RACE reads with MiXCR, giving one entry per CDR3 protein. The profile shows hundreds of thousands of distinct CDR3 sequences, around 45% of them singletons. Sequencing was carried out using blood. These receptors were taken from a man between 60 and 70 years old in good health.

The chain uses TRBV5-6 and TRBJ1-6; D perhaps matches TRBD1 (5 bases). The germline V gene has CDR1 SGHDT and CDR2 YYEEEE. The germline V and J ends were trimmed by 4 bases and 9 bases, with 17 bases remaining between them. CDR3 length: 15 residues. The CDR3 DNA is TGTGCCAGCAGCCCGGCGGGGGTCCCCTTTTCACCCCTCCACTTT. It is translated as CASSPAGVPFSPLHF. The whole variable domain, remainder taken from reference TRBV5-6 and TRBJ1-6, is DAGVTQSPTHLIKTRGQQVTLRCSPKSGHDTVSWYQQALGQGPQFIFQYYEEEERQRGNFPDRFSGHQFPNYSSELNVNALLLGDSALYLCASSPAGVPFSPLHFGNGTRLTVT.

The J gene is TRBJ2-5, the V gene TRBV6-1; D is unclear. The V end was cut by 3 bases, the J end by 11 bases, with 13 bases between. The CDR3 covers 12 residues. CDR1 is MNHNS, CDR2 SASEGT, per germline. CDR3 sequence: CASSDHGYEQYF. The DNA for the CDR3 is TGTGCCAGCAGTGATCATGGTTATGAGCAGTACTTC.

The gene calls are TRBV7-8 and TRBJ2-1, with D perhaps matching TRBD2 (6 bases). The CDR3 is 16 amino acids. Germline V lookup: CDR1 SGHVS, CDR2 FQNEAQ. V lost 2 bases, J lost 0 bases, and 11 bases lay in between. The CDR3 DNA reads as TGTGCCAGCAGCTTATGGATGGGGGGCTCCTACAATGAGCAGTTCTTC. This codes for CASSLWMGGSYNEQFF.

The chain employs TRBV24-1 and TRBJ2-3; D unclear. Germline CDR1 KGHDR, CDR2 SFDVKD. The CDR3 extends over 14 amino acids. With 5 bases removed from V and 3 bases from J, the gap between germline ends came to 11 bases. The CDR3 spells CATSGRPRTDTQYF. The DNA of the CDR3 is TGTGCCACCAGTGGACGGCCGAGGACAGATACGCAGTATTTT.

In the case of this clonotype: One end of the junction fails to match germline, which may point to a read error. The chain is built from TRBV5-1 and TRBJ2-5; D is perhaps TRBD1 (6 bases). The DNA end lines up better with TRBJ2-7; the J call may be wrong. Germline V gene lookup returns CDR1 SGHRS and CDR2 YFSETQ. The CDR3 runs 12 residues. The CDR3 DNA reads TGTGCCAGCAGCTCACAGGGTAACGAGCAGTACTTC. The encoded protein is CASSSQGNEQYF.

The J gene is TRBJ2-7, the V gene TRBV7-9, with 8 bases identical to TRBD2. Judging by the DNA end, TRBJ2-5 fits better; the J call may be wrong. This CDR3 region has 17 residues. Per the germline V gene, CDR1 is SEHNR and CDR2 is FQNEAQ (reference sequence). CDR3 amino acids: CASSSAGSGGPWETQYF. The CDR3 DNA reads TGTGCCAGCAGCTCCGCCGGGAGCGGGGGTCCCTGGGAGACCCAGTACTTC.

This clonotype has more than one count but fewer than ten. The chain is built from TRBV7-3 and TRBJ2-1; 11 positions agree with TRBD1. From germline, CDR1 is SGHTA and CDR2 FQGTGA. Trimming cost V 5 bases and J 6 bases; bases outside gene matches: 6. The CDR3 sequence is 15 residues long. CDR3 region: CASSLDRGLFNEQFF. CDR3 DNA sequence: TGTGCCAGCAGCCTGGACAGGGGGCTGTTCAATGAGCAGTTCTTC.

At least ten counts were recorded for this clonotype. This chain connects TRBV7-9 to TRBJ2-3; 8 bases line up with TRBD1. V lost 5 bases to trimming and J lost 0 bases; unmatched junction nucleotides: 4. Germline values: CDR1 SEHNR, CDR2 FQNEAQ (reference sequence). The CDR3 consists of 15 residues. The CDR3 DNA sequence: TGTGCCAGCAGCGGACAGGGCCCTAGCACAGATACGCAGTATTTT. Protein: CASSGQGPSTDTQYF.

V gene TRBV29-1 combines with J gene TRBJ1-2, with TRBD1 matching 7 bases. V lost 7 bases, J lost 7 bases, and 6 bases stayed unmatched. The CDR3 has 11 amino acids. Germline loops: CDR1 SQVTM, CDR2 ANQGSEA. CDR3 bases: TGCAGCGGCTCCGGGACAGCTGGCTACACCTTC. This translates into CSGSGTAGYTF.

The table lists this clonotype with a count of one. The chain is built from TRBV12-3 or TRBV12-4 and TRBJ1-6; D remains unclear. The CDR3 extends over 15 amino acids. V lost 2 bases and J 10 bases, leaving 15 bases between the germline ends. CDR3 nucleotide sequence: TGTGCCAGCAGTTTAAGGTCAGCCTCACTATCACCCCTCCACTTT. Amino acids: CASSLRSASLSPLHF.

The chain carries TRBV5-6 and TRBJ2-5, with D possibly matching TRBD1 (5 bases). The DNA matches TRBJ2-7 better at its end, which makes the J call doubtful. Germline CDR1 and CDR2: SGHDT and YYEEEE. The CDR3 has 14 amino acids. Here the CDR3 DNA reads TGTGCCAGCAGCTTGGTGTCCGACAGCTACGAGCAGTACTTC. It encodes CASSLVSDSYEQYF.

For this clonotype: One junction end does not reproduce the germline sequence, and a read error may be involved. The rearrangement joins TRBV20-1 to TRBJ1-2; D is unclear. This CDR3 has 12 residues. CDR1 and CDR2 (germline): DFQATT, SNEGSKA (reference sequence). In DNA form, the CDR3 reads TGCAGTGCTAGGGACGACGACTACGGCTACACCTTC. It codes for CSARDDDYGYTF.

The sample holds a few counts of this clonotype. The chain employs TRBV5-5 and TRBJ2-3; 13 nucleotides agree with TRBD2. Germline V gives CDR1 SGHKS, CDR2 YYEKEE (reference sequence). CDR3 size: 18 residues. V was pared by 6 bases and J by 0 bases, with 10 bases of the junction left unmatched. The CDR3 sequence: CASNGRLAGGASTDTQYF. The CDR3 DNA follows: TGTGCCAGCAATGGTAGACTAGCGGGGGGCGCTAGCACAGATACGCAGTATTTT.

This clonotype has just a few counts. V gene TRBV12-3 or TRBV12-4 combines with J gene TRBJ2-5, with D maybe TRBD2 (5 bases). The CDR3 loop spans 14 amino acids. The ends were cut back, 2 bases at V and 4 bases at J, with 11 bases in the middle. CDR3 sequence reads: CASSLNNAGETQYF. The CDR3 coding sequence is TGTGCCAGCAGTTTAAATAATGCGGGAGAGACCCAGTACTTC.

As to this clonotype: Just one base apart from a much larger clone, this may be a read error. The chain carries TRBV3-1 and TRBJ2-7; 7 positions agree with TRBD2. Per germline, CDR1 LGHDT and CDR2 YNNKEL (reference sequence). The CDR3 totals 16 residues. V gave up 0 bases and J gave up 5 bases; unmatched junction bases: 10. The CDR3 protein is CASSQDRRAGLNEQYF. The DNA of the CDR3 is TGTGCCAGCAGCCAAGATAGACGAGCGGGGCTGAACGAGCAGTACTTC.

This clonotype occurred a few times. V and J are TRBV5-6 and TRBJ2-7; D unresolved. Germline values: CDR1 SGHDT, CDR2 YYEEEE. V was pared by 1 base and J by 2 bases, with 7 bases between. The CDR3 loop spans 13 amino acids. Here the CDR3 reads CASSLSVTYEQYF. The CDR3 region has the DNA TGTGCCAGCAGCTTGTCAGTGACCTACGAGCAGTACTTC.

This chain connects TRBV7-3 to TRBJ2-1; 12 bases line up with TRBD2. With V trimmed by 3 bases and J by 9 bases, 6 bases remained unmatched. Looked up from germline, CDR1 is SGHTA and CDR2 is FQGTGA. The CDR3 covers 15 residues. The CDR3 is CASSFSSGGATEQFF. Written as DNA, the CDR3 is TGTGCCAGCAGCTTCTCTAGCGGGGGGGCCACTGAGCAGTTCTTC. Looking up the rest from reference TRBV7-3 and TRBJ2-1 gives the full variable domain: GAGVSQTPSNKVTEKGKYVELRCDPISGHTALYWYRQSLGQGPEFLIYFQGTGAADDSGLPNDRFFAVRPEGSVSTLKIQRTERGDSAVYLCASSFSSGGATEQFFGPGTRLTVL.

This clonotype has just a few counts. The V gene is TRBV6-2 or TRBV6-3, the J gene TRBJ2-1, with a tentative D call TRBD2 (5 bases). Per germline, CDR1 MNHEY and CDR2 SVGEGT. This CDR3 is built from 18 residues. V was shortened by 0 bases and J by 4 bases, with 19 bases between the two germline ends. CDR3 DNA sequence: TGTGCCAGCAGTTACTCCACAGATCCCGCTCCGGGGTACAATGAGCAGTTCTTC. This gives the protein CASSYSTDPAPGYNEQFF.

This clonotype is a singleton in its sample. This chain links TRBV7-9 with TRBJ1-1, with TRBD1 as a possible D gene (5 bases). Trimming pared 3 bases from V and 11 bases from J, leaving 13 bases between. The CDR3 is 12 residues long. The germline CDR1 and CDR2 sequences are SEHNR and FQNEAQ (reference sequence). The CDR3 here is CASSFPGKGAFF. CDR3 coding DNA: TGTGCCAGCAGCTTCCCTGGCAAGGGGGCTTTCTTT.